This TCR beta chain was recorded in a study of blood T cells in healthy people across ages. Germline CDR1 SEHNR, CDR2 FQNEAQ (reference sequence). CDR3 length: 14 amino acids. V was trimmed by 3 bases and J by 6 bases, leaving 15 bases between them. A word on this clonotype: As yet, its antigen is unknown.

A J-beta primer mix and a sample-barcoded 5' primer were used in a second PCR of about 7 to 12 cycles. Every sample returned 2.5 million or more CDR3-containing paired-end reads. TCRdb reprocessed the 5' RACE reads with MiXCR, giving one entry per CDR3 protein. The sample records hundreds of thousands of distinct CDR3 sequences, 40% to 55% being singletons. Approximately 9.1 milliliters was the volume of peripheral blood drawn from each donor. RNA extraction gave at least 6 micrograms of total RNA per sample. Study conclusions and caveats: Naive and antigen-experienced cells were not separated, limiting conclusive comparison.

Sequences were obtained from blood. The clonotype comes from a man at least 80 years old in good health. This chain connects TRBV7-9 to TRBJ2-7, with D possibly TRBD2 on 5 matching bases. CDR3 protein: CASSLRASGGEQYF. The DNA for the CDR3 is TGTGCCAGCAGCTTGAGGGCATCGGGCGGCGAGCAGTACTTC.